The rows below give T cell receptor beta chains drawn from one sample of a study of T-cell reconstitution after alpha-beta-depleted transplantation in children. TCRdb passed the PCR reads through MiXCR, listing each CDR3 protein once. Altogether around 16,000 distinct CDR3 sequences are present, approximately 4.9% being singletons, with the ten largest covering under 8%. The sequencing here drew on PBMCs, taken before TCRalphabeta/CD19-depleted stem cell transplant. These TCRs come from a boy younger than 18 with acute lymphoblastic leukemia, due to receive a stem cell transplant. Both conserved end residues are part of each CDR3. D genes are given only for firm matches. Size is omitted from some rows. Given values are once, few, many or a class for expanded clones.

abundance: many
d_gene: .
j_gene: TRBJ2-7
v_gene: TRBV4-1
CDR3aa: CASSQAEDWVGGIHEQYF
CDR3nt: TGCGCCAGCAGCCAAGCTGAAGACTGGGTTGGGGGAATCCACGAGCAGTACTTC

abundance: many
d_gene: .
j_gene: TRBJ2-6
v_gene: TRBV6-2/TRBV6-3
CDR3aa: CASMMTVFSGANVLTF
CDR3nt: TGTGCCAGCATGATGACGGTATTCTCTGGGGCCAACGTCCTGACTTTC

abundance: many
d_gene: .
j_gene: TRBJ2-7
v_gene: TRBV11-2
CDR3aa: CASSSTAYEQYF
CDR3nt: TGTGCCAGCAGCTCCACAGCCTACGAGCAGTACTTC

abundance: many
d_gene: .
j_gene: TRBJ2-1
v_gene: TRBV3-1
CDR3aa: CASSPYSSSYNEQFF
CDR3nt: TGTGCCAGCAGCCCTTACTCGAGCTCCTACAATGAGCAGTTCTTC

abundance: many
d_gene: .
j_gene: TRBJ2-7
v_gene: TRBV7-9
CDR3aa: CASSSTPAGWYEQYF
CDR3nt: TGTGCCAGCAGCTCAACCCCGGCAGGATGGTACGAGCAGTACTTC

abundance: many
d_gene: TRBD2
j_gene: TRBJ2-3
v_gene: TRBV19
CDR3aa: CASRHLAGSTDTQYF
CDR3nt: TGTGCCAGTAGGCACCTAGCGGGAAGCACAGATACGCAGTATTTT

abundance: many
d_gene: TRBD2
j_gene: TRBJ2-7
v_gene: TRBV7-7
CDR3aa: CASSLGLASDEQYF
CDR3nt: TGTGCCAGCAGCCTCGGACTAGCGTCCGACGAGCAGTACTTC

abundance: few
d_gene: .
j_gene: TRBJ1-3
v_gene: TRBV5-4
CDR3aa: CASSPDSGNTIYF
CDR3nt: TGTGCCAGCAGCCCTGACAGCGGTAACACCATATATTTT

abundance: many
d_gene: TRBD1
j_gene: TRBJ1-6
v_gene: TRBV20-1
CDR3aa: CSARRYPGQGVSSPLHF
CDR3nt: TGCAGTGCTAGACGATACCCGGGACAGGGTGTTTCTTCACCCCTCCACTTT

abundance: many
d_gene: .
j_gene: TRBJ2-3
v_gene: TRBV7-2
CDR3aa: CASSLAGRPGLIRQYF
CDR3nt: TGTGCCAGCAGCTTAGCTGGGAGACCAGGTTTAATAAGACAGTATTTT

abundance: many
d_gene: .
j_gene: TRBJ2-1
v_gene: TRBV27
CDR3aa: CASSLAGYNEQFF
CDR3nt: TGTGCCAGCAGTTTAGCCGGGTACAATGAGCAGTTCTTC

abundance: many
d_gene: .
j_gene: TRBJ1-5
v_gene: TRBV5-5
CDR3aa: CASSLASSNQPQHF
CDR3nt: TGTGCCAGCAGCTTGGCTTCCAGCAATCAGCCCCAGCATTTT

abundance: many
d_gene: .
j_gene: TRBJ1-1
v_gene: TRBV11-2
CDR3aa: CASSLAAGGRRAFF
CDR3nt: TGTGCCAGCAGCTTAGCCGCGGGAGGGCGCCGAGCTTTCTTT

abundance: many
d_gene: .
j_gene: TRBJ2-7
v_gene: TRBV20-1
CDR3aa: CSASSLTLPKYEQYF
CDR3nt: TGCAGTGCTTCCTCTTTAACACTGCCCAAATACGAGCAGTACTTC

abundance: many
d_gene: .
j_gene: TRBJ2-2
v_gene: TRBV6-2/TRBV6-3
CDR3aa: CASSTMPPNTGELFF
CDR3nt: TGTGCCAGCAGTACCATGCCGCCGAACACCGGGGAGCTGTTTTTT

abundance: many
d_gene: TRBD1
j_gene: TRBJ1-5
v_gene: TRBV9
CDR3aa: CASSVGTGRQPQHF
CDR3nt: TGTGCCAGCAGCGTGGGGACAGGGCGCCAGCCCCAGCATTTT

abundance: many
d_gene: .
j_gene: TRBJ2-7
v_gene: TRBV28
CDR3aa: CASSPGTPRLEQYF
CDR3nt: TGTGCCAGCAGCCCCGGGACCCCTAGGTTGGAGCAGTACTTC

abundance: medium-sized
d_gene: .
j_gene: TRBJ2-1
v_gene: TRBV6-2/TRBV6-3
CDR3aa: CASTDGTYNEQFF
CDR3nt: TGTGCCAGCACAGACGGGACCTACAATGAGCAGTTCTTC

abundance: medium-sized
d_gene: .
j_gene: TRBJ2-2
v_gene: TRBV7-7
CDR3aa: CASSLGFGELFF
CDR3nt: TGTGCCAGCAGCTTAGGGTTCGGGGAGCTGTTTTTT

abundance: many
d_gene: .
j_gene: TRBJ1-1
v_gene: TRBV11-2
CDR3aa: CASSPPRGYTEAFF
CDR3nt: TGTGCCAGCAGCCCCCCGCGGGGCTACACTGAAGCTTTCTTT

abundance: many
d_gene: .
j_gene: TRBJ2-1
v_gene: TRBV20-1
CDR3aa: CSARDPFAGSYNEQFF
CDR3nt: TGCAGTGCTAGAGACCCGTTCGCGGGGTCCTACAATGAGCAGTTCTTC

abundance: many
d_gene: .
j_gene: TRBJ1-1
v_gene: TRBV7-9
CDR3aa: CASSLSEYTEAFF
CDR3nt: TGTGCCAGCAGCTTATCAGAGTACACTGAAGCTTTCTTT

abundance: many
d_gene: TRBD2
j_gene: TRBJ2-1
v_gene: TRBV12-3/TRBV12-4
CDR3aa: CASRTGLAYNEQFF
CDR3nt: TGTGCCAGCAGAACGGGACTAGCCTACAATGAGCAGTTCTTC

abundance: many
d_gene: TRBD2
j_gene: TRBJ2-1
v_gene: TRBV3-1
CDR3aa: CASSQGTGGAAEQFF
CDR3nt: TGTGCCAGCAGCCAAGGTACCGGGGGGGCCGCCGAGCAGTTCTTC

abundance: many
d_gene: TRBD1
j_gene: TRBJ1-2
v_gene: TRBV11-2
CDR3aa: CASSPGGTGRFGYTF
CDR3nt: TGTGCCAGCAGCCCCGGGGGGACAGGGCGTTTCGGCTACACCTTC

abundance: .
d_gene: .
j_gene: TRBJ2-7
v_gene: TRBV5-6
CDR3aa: CASFSAFPPEQYF
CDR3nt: TGTGCCAGTTTTAGCGCCTTCCCCCCCGAGCAGTACTTC

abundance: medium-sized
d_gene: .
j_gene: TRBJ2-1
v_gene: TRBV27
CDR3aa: CASSTNSNEQFF
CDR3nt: TGTGCCAGCAGTACAAACTCCAATGAGCAGTTCTTC

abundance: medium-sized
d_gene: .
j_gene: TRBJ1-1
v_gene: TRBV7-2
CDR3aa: CASSSTVQANTEAFF
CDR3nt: TGTGCCAGCAGCTCCACCGTTCAGGCGAACACTGAAGCTTTCTTT

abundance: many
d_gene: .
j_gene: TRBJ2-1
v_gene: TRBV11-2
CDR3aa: CASSLDRGQFF
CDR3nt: TGTGCCAGCAGCTTAGACAGGGGGCAGTTCTTC

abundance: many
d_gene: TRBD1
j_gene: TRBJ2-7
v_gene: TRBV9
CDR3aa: CASSVGQGVGEQYF
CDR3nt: TGTGCCAGCAGCGTAGGACAGGGGGTCGGCGAGCAGTACTTC

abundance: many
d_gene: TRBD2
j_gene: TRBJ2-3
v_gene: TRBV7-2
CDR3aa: CASSQGLAGVADTQYF
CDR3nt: TGTGCCAGCAGCCAAGGACTAGCGGGAGTAGCAGATACGCAGTATTTT

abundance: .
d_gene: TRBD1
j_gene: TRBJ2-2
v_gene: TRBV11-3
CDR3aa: CASSLIQGVTGELFF
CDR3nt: TGTGCCAGCAGCCTGATACAGGGGGTCACCGGGGAGCTGTTTTTT

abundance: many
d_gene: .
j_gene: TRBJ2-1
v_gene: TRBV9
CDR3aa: CASSAEFHEQFF
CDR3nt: TGTGCCAGCAGCGCTGAGTTTCATGAGCAGTTCTTC

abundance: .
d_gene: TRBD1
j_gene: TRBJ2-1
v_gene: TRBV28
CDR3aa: CASSLQDRGLGGQFF
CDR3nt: TGCGCCAGCAGCTTACAGGACAGGGGGCTGGGGGGGCAGTTCTTC

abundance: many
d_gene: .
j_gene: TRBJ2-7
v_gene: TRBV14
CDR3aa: CASSQLGTPTYEQYF
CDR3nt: TGTGCCAGCAGCCAGCTCGGGACACCGACCTACGAGCAGTACTTC

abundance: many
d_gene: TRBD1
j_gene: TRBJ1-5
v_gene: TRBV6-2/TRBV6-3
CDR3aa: CASSYSAGGRGNQPQHF
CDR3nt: TGTGCCAGCAGTTACTCGGCAGGGGGCCGTGGAAATCAGCCCCAGCATTTT

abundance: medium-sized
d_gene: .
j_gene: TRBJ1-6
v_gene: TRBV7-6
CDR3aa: CASSPQVGAHSPLHF
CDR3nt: TGTGCCAGCAGCCCCCAAGTAGGGGCACATTCACCCCTCCACTTT

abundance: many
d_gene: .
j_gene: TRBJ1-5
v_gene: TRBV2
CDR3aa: CASSEEGLSNQPQHF
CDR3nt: TGTGCCAGCAGTGAGGAGGGGTTGAGCAATCAGCCCCAGCATTTT

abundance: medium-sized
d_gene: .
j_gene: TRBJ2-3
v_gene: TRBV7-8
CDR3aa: CASSQFQRPTDTQYF
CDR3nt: TGTGCCAGCAGCCAATTTCAGCGGCCCACAGATACGCAGTATTTT

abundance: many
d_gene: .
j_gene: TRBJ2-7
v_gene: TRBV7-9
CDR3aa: CASSLRGIYEQYF
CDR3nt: TGTGCCAGCAGCTTACGGGGGATCTACGAGCAGTACTTC

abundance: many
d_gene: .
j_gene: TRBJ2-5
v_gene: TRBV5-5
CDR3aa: CASSSRGVGETQYF
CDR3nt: TGTGCCAGCAGCTCTCGGGGAGTGGGGGAGACCCAGTACTTC

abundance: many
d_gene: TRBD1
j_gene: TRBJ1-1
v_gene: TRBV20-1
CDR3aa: CSAPRGTGNTEAFF
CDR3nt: TGCAGTGCTCCAAGGGGGACAGGGAACACTGAAGCTTTCTTT

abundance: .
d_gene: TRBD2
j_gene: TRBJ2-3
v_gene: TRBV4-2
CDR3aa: CASSPRTSGIWSTDTQYF
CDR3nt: TGTGCCAGCAGCCCGCGGACTAGCGGGATTTGGAGCACAGATACGCAGTATTTT

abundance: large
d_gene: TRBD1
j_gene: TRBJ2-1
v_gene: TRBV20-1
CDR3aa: CSASAGQVHNEQFF
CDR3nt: TGCAGTGCTAGTGCTGGACAGGTCCACAATGAGCAGTTCTTC

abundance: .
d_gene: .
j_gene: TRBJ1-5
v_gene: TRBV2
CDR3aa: CAFSFRPQGRFRDQPQHF
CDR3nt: TGTGCCTTCAGTTTCCGTCCCCAGGGGAGATTTCGGGATCAGCCCCAGCATTTT

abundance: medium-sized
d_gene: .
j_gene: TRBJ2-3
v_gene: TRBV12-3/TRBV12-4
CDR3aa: CASKIRGARSTDTQYF
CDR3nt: TGTGCCAGCAAGATTAGGGGCGCTCGTAGCACAGATACGCAGTATTTT

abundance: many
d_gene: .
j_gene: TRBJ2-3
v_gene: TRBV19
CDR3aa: CASSSREAQYF
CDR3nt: TGTGCCAGTAGTAGTCGAGAGGCGCAGTATTTT

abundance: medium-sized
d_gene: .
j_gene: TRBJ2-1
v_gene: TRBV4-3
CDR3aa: CASSQAQGGGNEQFF
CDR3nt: TGCGCCAGCAGCCAAGCTCAGGGAGGAGGTAATGAGCAGTTCTTC

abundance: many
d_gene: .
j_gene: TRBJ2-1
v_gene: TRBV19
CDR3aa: CASSIDLRLSLYLGNEQFF
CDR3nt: TGTGCCAGTAGTATAGACCTTAGACTGTCACTTTATTTAGGGAATGAGCAGTTCTTC

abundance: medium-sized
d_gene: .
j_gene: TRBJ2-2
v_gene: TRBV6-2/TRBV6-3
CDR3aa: CASSYGRFRGAGELFF
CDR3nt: TGTGCCAGCAGTTACGGGAGGTTTAGGGGAGCCGGGGAGCTGTTTTTT

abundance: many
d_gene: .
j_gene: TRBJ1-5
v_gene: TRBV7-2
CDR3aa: CASSYPVVGQPQHF
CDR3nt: TGTGCCAGCAGCTACCCTGTGGTGGGTCAGCCCCAGCATTTT

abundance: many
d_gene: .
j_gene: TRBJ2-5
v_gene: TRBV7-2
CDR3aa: CASSFSGRGETQYF
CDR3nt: TGTGCCAGCAGCTTTTCCGGGCGCGGGGAGACCCAGTACTTC

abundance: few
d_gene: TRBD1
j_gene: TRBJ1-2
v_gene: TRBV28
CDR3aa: CASSTGQGFYGYTF
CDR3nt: TGTGCCAGCAGTACAGGACAGGGTTTCTATGGCTACACCTTC